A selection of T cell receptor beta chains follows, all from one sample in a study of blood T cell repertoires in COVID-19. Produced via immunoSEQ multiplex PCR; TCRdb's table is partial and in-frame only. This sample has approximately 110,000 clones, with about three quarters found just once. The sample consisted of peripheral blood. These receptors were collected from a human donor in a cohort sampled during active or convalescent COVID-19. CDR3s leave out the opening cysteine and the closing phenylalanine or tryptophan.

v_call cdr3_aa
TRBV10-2 ASRVAGKAEQH
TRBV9 ASSPGGPTGTQY
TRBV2 ASRKTGGNTEAF
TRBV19 ASSIDYSGRRIEQY
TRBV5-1 ASTTRAINTGELF
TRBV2 ASSKRGQETQY
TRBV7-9 ASSLQGNQPQH
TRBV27 ASRPREGWGAF
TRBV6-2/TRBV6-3 ASSYRIGTSGYNEQF
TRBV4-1 ASSQSQGANYGYT
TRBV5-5 ASSLSPFLGDGDYGYT
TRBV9 ASSITGTGGHNEQF
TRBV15 ATSRSDYPRETQY
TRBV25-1 ASSEGRFLPEAF
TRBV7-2 ASSLVLPQYEQY
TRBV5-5 ASSQRRLVQGLEQY
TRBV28 ASSLGLAGGHEQF
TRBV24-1 ATSDPGQTGKTDTQY
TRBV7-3 ASSLLGGAYNEQF
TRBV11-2 ASSRTSGSSYNEQF
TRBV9 ASSVGGNNNEQF
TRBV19 ASSGYGTSAYEQY
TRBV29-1 SVPWLAGYNEQF
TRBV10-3 AIRADRGPDEQF
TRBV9 ASSVSGGVHEQF
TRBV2 ASSFHPLLDSGANVLT
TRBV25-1 ASSVTRSSYNEQF
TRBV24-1 APVRGTHTQY
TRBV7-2 ASSSADHNEQF
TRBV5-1 ASSLEGKGDYGYT
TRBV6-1 ASSEVGQSVFYEQY
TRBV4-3 ASSHSGREKLF